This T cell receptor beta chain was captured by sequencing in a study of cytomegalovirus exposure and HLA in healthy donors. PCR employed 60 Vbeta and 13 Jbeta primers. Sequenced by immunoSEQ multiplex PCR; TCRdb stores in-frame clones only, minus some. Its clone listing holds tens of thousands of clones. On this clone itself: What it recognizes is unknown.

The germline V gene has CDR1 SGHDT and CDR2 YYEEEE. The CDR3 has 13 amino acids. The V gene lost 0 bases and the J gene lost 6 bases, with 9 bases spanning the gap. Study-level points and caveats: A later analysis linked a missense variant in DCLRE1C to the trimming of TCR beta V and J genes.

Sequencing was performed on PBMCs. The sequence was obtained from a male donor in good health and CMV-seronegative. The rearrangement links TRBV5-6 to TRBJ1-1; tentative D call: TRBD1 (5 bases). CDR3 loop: CASSLAGKAEAFF. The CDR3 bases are TGTGCCAGCAGCTTGGCAGGGAAAGCTGAAGCTTTCTTT.